A single sample gave rise to the 5 T cell receptor beta chains below, sequenced in a study of T cells after yellow fever vaccination. TCRdb redid the calling of the 5' RACE reads with MiXCR, one entry per CDR3 protein. The table includes some 240,000 distinct CDR3 sequences, approximately 3.8% detected once. This sample comprised PBMCs, obtained 15 days after the yellow fever booster vaccination. Receptors were obtained from a man between 18 and 35 years old who received the YFV17D yellow fever vaccine.

In this sample, this clonotype turned up a few times. This chain links TRBV3-1 with TRBJ1-1; the D gene is possibly TRBD1 (6 bases). The CDR3 is 14 residues long. From germline, CDR1 is LGHDT and CDR2 YNNKEL (reference sequence). The V and J ends lost 0 bases and 4 bases respectively, with 9 bases between them. CDR3 nucleotides: TGTGCCAGCAGCCAAGATAGGACAGTCACTGAAGCTTTCTTT. Protein: CASSQDRTVTEAFF.

This clonotype came up many times. The chain joins TRBV7-3 to TRBJ2-3; 7 bases match TRBD2. CDR1 and CDR2 (germline): SGHTA, FQGTGA. Trimming at V came to 1 base and at J to 5 bases, leaving 9 bases not matched to a gene. This CDR3 comprises 16 residues. The CDR3 region has the DNA TGTGCCAGCAGCTTAAATTCCCGGGGGGTGAGAGATACGCAGTATTTT. It translates to CASSLNSRGVRDTQYF.

In its sample, this clonotype was seen many times. The gene calls are TRBV7-3 and TRBJ2-3, with 8 bases that match TRBD2. The J segment lost 6 bases and the V segment lost 4 bases, leaving 9 bases of the junction unmatched. CDR3 length: 15 amino acids. Germline-derived CDR1 and CDR2 are SGHTA and FQGTGA. CDR3 DNA: TGTGCCAGCAGCTCAACCGGACTAGCTCGCGATACGCAGTATTTT. Protein sequence: CASSSTGLARDTQYF.

The table lists this clonotype with many counts. V and J are TRBV12-3 or TRBV12-4 and TRBJ2-5, with unresolved D. V gave up 3 bases and J gave up 5 bases, with 7 bases separating them. This CDR3 contains 12 residues. DNA for the CDR3: TGTGCCAGCAGTTTTTCGCGGGAGACCCAGTACTTC. Its protein is CASSFSRETQYF.

This clonotype was recorded many times. The chain recombines TRBV5-1 with TRBJ2-7, with 7 bases aligning to TRBD2. Trimming took 2 bases from V and 0 from J; bases not matched to a gene: 2. Germline CDR1 SGHRS, CDR2 YFSETQ. The CDR3 runs to 14 residues. The CDR3 region is CASSFGGISYEQYF. The CDR3 nucleotides read TGCGCCAGCAGCTTCGGGGGGATCTCCTACGAGCAGTACTTC.